Included here is one T cell receptor (beta chain) sequence, with context. The antigen is unknown. The J segment lost 7 bases and the V segment lost 0 bases, leaving 2 bases of the junction unmatched. Germline V gene sequence: CDR1 LGHNA, CDR2 YSLEER. The CDR3 has 13 residues. The data stem from a study of OX40 agonist ivuxolimab in advanced cancers. The study's findings and limits: It was not determined which antigens were specifically recognized by the peripheral T cells that had undergone clonal expansion. On average, CD8+ T cells showed a greater number of expanded clones than CD4+.

Assay: immunoSEQ multiplex PCR; the TCRdb copy retains only in-frame clones and omits some. The data show tens of thousands of clones, with roughly 89% seen just once and approximately 0.36% held by the top ten. Sequences were derived from CD4+ or CD8+ T cells sorted from blood, sampled in a trial of the OX40 agonist ivuxolimab. The J gene is TRBJ2-7, the V gene TRBV4-3, with TRBD1 identical over 8 bases. This receptor was taken from an adult with an advanced solid tumor such as melanoma, head and neck, liver or kidney cancer. CDR3: CASSQDRGPEQYF. CDR3 sequence (DNA): TGCGCCAGCAGCCAAGACAGGGGGCCAGAGCAGTACTTC.